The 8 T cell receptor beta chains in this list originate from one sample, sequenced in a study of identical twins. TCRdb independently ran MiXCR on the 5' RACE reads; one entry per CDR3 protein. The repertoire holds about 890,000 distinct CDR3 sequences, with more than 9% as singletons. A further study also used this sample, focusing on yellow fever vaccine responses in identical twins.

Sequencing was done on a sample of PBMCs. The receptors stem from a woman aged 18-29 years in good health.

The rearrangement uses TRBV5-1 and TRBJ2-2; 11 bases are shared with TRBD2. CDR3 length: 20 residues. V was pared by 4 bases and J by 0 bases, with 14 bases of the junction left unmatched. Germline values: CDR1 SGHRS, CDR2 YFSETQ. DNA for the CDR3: TGCGCCAGCAGCAAGGTAGGGACTAGCGGACCAAACGCGAACACCGGGGAGCTGTTTTTT. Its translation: CASSKVGTSGPNANTGELFF.

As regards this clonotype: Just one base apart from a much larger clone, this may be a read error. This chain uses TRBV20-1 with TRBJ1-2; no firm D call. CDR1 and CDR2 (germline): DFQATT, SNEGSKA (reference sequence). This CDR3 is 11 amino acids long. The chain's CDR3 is CGATQHYGYTF. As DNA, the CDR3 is TGCGGTGCGACACAACACTATGGCTACACCTTC.

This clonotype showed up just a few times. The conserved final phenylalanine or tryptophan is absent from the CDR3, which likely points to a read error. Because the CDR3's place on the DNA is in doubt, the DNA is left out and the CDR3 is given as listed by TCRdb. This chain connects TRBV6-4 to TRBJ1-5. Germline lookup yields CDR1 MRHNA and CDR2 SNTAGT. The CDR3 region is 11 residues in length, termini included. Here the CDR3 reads CASSDGSTDQI.

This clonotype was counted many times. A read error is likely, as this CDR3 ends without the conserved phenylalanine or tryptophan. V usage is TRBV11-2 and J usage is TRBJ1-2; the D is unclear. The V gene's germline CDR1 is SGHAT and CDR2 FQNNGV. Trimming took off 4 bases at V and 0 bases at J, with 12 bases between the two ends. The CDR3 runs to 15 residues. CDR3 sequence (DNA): TGTGCCAGCAGCTCGCTCATCCTTTCTAACTATGGCTACACCTCC. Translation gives CASSSLILSNYGYTS.

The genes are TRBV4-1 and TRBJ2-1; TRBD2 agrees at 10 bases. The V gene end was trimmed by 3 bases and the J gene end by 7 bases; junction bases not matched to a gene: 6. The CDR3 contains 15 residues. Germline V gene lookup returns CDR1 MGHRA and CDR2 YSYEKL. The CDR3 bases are TGCGCCAGCAGCCAGTACTCTAGCGGGAGTAATGAGCAGTTCTTC. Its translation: CASSQYSSGSNEQFF.

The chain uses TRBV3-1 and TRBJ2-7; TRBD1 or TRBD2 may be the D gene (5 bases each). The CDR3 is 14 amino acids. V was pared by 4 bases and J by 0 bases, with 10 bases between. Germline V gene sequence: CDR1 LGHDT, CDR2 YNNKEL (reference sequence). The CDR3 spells CASSPGTYSYEQYF. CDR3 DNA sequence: TGTGCCAGCAGCCCAGGGACGTACTCCTACGAGCAGTACTTC.

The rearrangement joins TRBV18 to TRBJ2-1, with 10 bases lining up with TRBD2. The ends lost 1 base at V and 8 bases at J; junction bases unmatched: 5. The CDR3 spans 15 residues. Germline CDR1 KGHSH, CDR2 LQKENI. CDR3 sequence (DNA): TGTGCCAGCTCACCACGTTCTAGCGGGAGCGATGAGCAGTTCTTC. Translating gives CASSPRSSGSDEQFF.

CDR3 DNA sequence: TGTGCCAGCAGCCATCCTGGCCCTGGATTCTCCTACAATGAGCAGTTCTTC. Translated, it gives CASSHPGPGFSYNEQFF. This chain connects TRBV11-2 to TRBJ2-1; D remains ambiguous. Germline-derived CDR1 and CDR2 are SGHAT and FQNNGV. The V and J ends lost 5 bases and 0 bases respectively, with 17 bases between them. The CDR3 contains 17 residues.